These 13 T cell receptor beta chains were sequenced from one sample in a study of blood T cell repertoires in COVID-19. Clones were read by immunoSEQ multiplex PCR, and TCRdb kept only the in-frame ones, dropping some. The data hold roughly 100,000 clones, with roughly 92% observed a single time. The sample comprised peripheral blood. The receptor source for this set is a woman aged 45-60 years with COVID-19, enrolled during active disease.

The chain carries TRBV7-9 and TRBJ1-1; D call uncertain. Between the trimmed V and J ends, which lost 3 bases and 5 bases, there was a span of 16 bases. Per germline, CDR1 SEHNR and CDR2 FQNEAQ (reference sequence). This CDR3 comprises 15 residues. The DNA for the CDR3 is TGTGCCAGCAGCTTGGTCACCGTCGGGGTTACTGAAGCTTTCTTT. Translated: CASSLVTVGVTEAFF.

The V gene is TRBV5-5, the J gene TRBJ2-7, with 8 nucleotides matching TRBD2. The CDR3 runs to 16 residues. From germline, CDR1 is SGHKS and CDR2 YYEKEE (reference sequence). J lost 0 bases, V lost 3 bases, and 8 bases had no gene match. CDR3 in DNA: TGTGCCAGCAGCTCTCGGACTAGCTCGATCTCCTACGAGCAGTACTTC. Protein sequence: CASSSRTSSISYEQYF.

The chain uses TRBV24-1 and TRBJ2-5, with 8 bases identical to TRBD1. The CDR3 contains 16 residues. V trimming: 4 bases; J trimming: 3 bases; junction bases outside the gene matches: 9. The germline CDR1 and CDR2 sequences are KGHDR and SFDVKD. CDR3 region: CATSDPERTGKETQYF. The CDR3 region has the DNA TGTGCCACCAGTGACCCCGAAAGGACAGGGAAAGAGACCCAGTACTTC.

On this clone: At one end, the junction sequence differs from germline, possibly due to a read error. The V call is TRBV9, the J call TRBJ1-3; D unresolved. CDR3 length: 16 amino acids. The germline gives CDR1 SGDLS, CDR2 YYNGEE. For the CDR3, the DNA is TGTGCCAGCAGTGTAGCCCCCCAGGCGGGTGGAAACACCATATATTTT. As protein: CASSVAPQAGGNTIYF.

This chain joins TRBV12-5 and TRBJ2-2, with D perhaps TRBD1 (5 bases). CDR1 LGHNT and CDR2 FRNRAP come from the germline V gene. The CDR3 is 17 residues long. The V end was cut by 3 bases, the J end by 1 base, with 15 bases between. The CDR3 bases are TGTGCTAGTGGTTTATTAACAGGCCTAATGAACACCGGGGAGCTGTTTTTT. Translated, it gives CASGLLTGLMNTGELFF. Drawing the rest from reference TRBV12-5 and TRBJ2-2, the complete variable domain is DARVTQTPRHKVTEMGQEVTMRCQPILGHNTVFWYRQTMMQGLELLAYFRNRAPLDDSGMPKDRFSAEMPDATLATLKIQPSEPRDSAVYFCASGLLTGLMNTGELFFGEGSRLTVL.

The chain employs TRBV6-6 and TRBJ1-5; 7 positions agree with TRBD1. CDR3 size: 16 residues. V was clipped by 5 bases and J by 9 bases; unmatched bases: 16. Germline assignment: CDR1 MNHNY and CDR2 SVGAGI (reference sequence). DNA of the CDR3: TGTGCCAGCAGTCACAAAACTGACAGGGTCCTGGGGCCCCAGCATTTT. It is translated as CASSHKTDRVLGPQHF.

V and J are TRBV13 and TRBJ2-2, with 12 bases aligning to TRBD2. In germline, CDR1 is PRHDT, CDR2 FYEKMQ (reference sequence). Germline trimming cut 4 bases from V and 9 bases from J; bases unmatched to any gene: 9. CDR3 length: 16 amino acids. The CDR3 DNA reads TGTGCCAGCAGCTCACTAGCGGGGGGTTTTCACCGGGAGCTGTTTTTT. Its protein is CASSSLAGGFHRELFF.

The chain carries TRBV19 and TRBJ1-2; D unclear. The V and J ends lost 2 bases and 4 bases respectively, with 11 bases between them. This CDR3 region has 14 residues. Germline CDR1 is LNHDA and CDR2 is SQIVND (reference sequence). Written as DNA, the CDR3 is TGTGCCAGTAGTATAACAGAGATAGGCTATGGCTACACCTTC. It codes for CASSITEIGYGYTF. The full variable domain, rest sourced from reference TRBV19 and TRBJ1-2, is DGGITQSPKYLFRKEGQNVTLSCEQNLNHDAMYWYRQDPGQGLRLIYYSQIVNDFQKGDIAEGYSVSREKKESFPLTVTSAQKNPTAFYLCASSITEIGYGYTFGSGTRLTVV.

The chain's CDR3 is CASSQDLGQGGQPQHF. In DNA, the CDR3 is TGTGCCAGCAGCCAAGATTTGGGGCAGGGAGGTCAGCCCCAGCATTTT. The rearrangement uses TRBV14 and TRBJ1-5, with D tentatively TRBD1 (5 bases). The CDR3 is 16 residues long. V gave up 0 bases and J gave up 6 bases, with 15 bases separating them. Germline V gene sequence: CDR1 SGHDN, CDR2 FVKESK.

This clone was detected once. This chain connects TRBV6-2 or TRBV6-3 to TRBJ2-3; TRBD1 agrees at 8 bases. The CDR3 runs 15 residues. V lost 6 bases to trimming and J lost 3 bases; unmatched junction nucleotides: 8. Germline V CDR1 and CDR2: MNHEY, SVGEGT. The DNA of the CDR3 is TGTGCCAGCAGCCCTGAACAGGGGGAAACAGATACGCAGTATTTT. It specifies CASSPEQGETDTQYF.

V is TRBV29-1 and J is TRBJ1-2; TRBD1 matches at 7 bases. The junction had 2 bases not matched to a gene; V was cut back by 4 bases and J by 0 bases. The CDR3 runs 13 residues. Per the germline V gene, CDR1 is SQVTM and CDR2 is ANQGSEA. The CDR3 coding sequence is TGCAGCGTTGTGGGGACAGCTAACTATGGCTACACCTTC. Amino acid sequence: CSVVGTANYGYTF.

This clone appeared once. The chain has TRBV6-5 and TRBJ1-5; maybe TRBD1 (6 bases). The germline V gene has CDR1 MNHEY and CDR2 SVGAGI. This CDR3 is built from 13 residues. Trimming took off 8 bases at V and 7 bases at J, with 15 bases between the two ends. CDR3 amino acids: CASSQGQGQPQHF. In DNA form, the CDR3 reads TGTGCCAGCTCTCAGGGGCAAGGGCAGCCCCAGCATTTT.

The V gene is TRBV12-3 or TRBV12-4, the J gene TRBJ1-2, with D unclear. The CDR3 extends over 11 amino acids. V was trimmed by 4 bases and J by 8 bases, leaving 8 bases between them. The CDR3 coding sequence is TGTGCCAGCAGTTACGGGATAGGCTACACCTTC. This translates into CASSYGIGYTF.